This TCR beta chain appears in the sequencing data of a study of blood T cells in healthy people across ages. Study-level findings and limits: A roughly linear fall in TCR beta diversity per million T cells was seen with increasing age.

Sample-barcoded 5' priming and a J-beta primer mix drove a second PCR of roughly 6 to 12 cycles. TCRdb processed the 5' RACE reads anew with MiXCR; each CDR3 protein has one entry. The sample holds 850,000 to 950,000 distinct CDR3 sequences; 25% to 30% are singletons and the top ten take around a sixth. The CDR3 covers 16 residues. Between the trimmed V and J ends, which lost 0 bases and 1 base, there was a span of 12 bases. Germline assignment: CDR1 MNHEY and CDR2 SVGAGI. This clonotype was seen ten or more times. Its specificity is not known. What was sequenced was blood. The sequence derives from a woman of 80 years or more in good health. This chain connects TRBV6-5 to TRBJ1-2; a weak D match, TRBD1 (5 bases). The CDR3 DNA reads TGTGCCAGCAGTTACTCGTGGGGACGTCTTAACTATGGCTACACCTTC. Amino acids: CASSYSWGRLNYGYTF.